Listed below are T cell receptor beta chains from one sample, sequenced in a study of OX40 agonist ivuxolimab in advanced cancers. TCRdb keeps only in-frame clones here, not all; method: immunoSEQ multiplex PCR. The profile shows around 76,000 clones, 89% of them singletons. This sample comprised CD4+ or CD8+ T cells sorted from blood, obtained in a trial of the OX40 agonist ivuxolimab. These receptors all come from an adult with an advanced solid tumor such as melanoma, head and neck, liver or kidney cancer. Each CDR3 is given with its conserved first and last residue. D genes are given only for firm matches. The size field is filled for only some rows; it gives once, few, many or a size class.

v_gene: TRBV5-1; d_gene: TRBD1; j_gene: TRBJ1-2; abundance: once; CDR3aa: CASSLDRGRVDYGYTF; CDR3nt: TGCGCCAGCAGCTTGGACAGGGGTCGGGTAGACTATGGCTACACCTTC
v_gene: TRBV5-1; d_gene: TRBD1; j_gene: TRBJ1-1; abundance: -; CDR3aa: CASSFGTEARAFF; CDR3nt: TGCGCCAGCAGCTTCGGGACAGAGGCGCGAGCTTTCTTT
v_gene: TRBV27; d_gene: TRBD2; j_gene: TRBJ2-3; abundance: -; CDR3aa: CASSHRTSGAQGADTQYF; CDR3nt: TGTGCCAGCAGTCACCGGACTAGCGGGGCCCAGGGGGCAGATACGCAGTATTTT
v_gene: TRBV18; d_gene: -; j_gene: TRBJ1-5; abundance: -; CDR3aa: CASSPQWGNQPQHF; CDR3nt: TGTGCCAGCTCACCACAGTGGGGGAATCAGCCCCAGCATTTT
v_gene: TRBV10-3; d_gene: TRBD2; j_gene: TRBJ2-7; abundance: -; CDR3aa: CAISERGLAGRYEQYF; CDR3nt: TGTGCCATCAGTGAACGAGGACTAGCGGGACGGTACGAGCAGTACTTC
v_gene: TRBV19; d_gene: -; j_gene: TRBJ2-4; abundance: -; CDR3aa: CASSTPRRISLAKNIQYF; CDR3nt: TGTGCCAGTAGTACGCCGAGGAGGATTTCGCTAGCCAAAAACATTCAGTACTTC
v_gene: TRBV5-1; d_gene: -; j_gene: TRBJ1-1; abundance: once; CDR3aa: CASSLSGGPEAFF; CDR3nt: TGCGCCAGCAGCTTGTCGGGGGGCCCTGAAGCTTTCTTT
v_gene: TRBV5-1; d_gene: TRBD1; j_gene: TRBJ1-2; abundance: -; CDR3aa: CASSHSRDRPYTF; CDR3nt: TGCGCCAGCAGCCACTCCAGGGACAGGCCTTACACCTTC
v_gene: TRBV19; d_gene: -; j_gene: TRBJ2-7; abundance: once; CDR3aa: CASSSRSGSSYEQYF; CDR3nt: TGTGCCAGTAGTTCTAGAAGCGGGTCCTCCTACGAGCAGTACTTC
v_gene: TRBV18; d_gene: TRBD1; j_gene: TRBJ2-5; abundance: -; CDR3aa: CASSRETGSETQYF; CDR3nt: TGTGCCAGCTCACGCGAGACAGGGTCCGAGACCCAGTACTTC
v_gene: TRBV5-1; d_gene: -; j_gene: TRBJ2-1; abundance: -; CDR3aa: CASSDGGLYNEQFF; CDR3nt: TGCGCCAGCAGCGATGGAGGACTCTACAATGAGCAGTTCTTC
v_gene: TRBV28; d_gene: -; j_gene: TRBJ2-2; abundance: -; CDR3aa: CASSPTCQANTGELFF; CDR3nt: TGTGCCAGCAGCCCGACATGCCAGGCGAACACCGGGGAGCTGTTTTTT
v_gene: TRBV7-9; d_gene: -; j_gene: TRBJ1-2; abundance: -; CDR3aa: CASSFLGQGHGYTF; CDR3nt: TGTGCCAGCAGCTTCCTTGGGCAGGGCCATGGCTACACCTTC
v_gene: TRBV4-1; d_gene: -; j_gene: TRBJ1-6; abundance: -; CDR3aa: CASSQEVARENSPLHF; CDR3nt: TGCGCCAGCAGCCAAGAGGTTGCACGGGAAAATTCACCCCTCCACTTT
v_gene: TRBV7-9; d_gene: -; j_gene: TRBJ2-3; abundance: -; CDR3aa: CASSFRRDTQYF; CDR3nt: TGTGCCAGCAGCTTCCGCAGAGATACGCAGTATTTT
v_gene: TRBV6-1; d_gene: -; j_gene: TRBJ1-4; abundance: -; CDR3aa: CASSIGWANEKLFF; CDR3nt: TGTGCCAGCAGTATCGGGTGGGCTAATGAAAAACTGTTTTTT
v_gene: TRBV5-1; d_gene: -; j_gene: TRBJ1-1; abundance: -; CDR3aa: CASSLVQMNTEAFF; CDR3nt: TGCGCCAGCAGCTTGGTACAGATGAACACTGAAGCTTTCTTT
v_gene: TRBV2; d_gene: -; j_gene: TRBJ1-6; abundance: -; CDR3aa: CASSDVGGNSPLHF; CDR3nt: TGTGCCAGCAGTGATGTGGGGGGTAATTCACCCCTCCACTTT
v_gene: TRBV7-3; d_gene: -; j_gene: TRBJ1-3; abundance: -; CDR3aa: CASSLGSSGNTIYF; CDR3nt: TGTGCCAGCAGCCTGGGGAGCTCTGGAAACACCATATATTTT
v_gene: TRBV5-1; d_gene: TRBD1; j_gene: TRBJ2-1; abundance: -; CDR3aa: CASSLWQGAVGNNEQFF; CDR3nt: TGCGCCAGCAGCTTGTGGCAGGGGGCGGTAGGAAACAATGAGCAGTTCTTC
v_gene: TRBV28; d_gene: TRBD1; j_gene: TRBJ1-6; abundance: few; CDR3aa: CASRSGTEDSPLHF; CDR3nt: TGTGCCAGCAGATCGGGGACAGAGGATTCACCCCTCCACTTT
v_gene: TRBV28; d_gene: -; j_gene: TRBJ2-3; abundance: once; CDR3aa: CASRFPGAGWDTQYF; CDR3nt: TGTGCCAGCAGATTTCCAGGGGCGGGATGGGATACGCAGTATTTT
v_gene: TRBV28; d_gene: -; j_gene: TRBJ1-1; abundance: -; CDR3aa: CASRLKGGTEAFF; CDR3nt: TGTGCCAGCAGACTTAAAGGGGGGACTGAAGCTTTCTTT
v_gene: TRBV28; d_gene: TRBD2; j_gene: TRBJ2-5; abundance: -; CDR3aa: CASRNRLAGGVETQYF; CDR3nt: TGTGCCAGCAGGAACCGACTAGCGGGGGGGGTGGAGACCCAGTACTTC
v_gene: TRBV7-6; d_gene: -; j_gene: TRBJ2-3; abundance: -; CDR3aa: CASSLQRTDTQYF; CDR3nt: TGTGCCAGCAGCTTACAGCGCACAGATACGCAGTATTTT
v_gene: TRBV7-7; d_gene: -; j_gene: TRBJ1-2; abundance: few; CDR3aa: CASNKPRRDNGYTF; CDR3nt: TGTGCTAGCAACAAACCGAGGAGGGACAATGGCTACACCTTC